These T cell receptor beta chains were read from a single sample in a study of cytomegalovirus exposure and HLA in healthy donors. Sequencing was performed with immunoSEQ multiplex PCR; in TCRdb, only in-frame clones are kept and a portion is missing. This listing includes about 160,000 clones. Sequences were obtained from PBMCs. These receptor sequences come from a man younger than 40 in good health and CMV-seronegative. The CDR3 runs from the conserved cysteine through the conserved F or W. D genes are given only for firm matches.

D	J	length	V	DNA	CDR3
.	TRBJ2-5	14	TRBV19	TGTGCCAGTAGTATGAGGGGGACGTCAGAGACCCAGTACTTC	CASSMRGTSETQYF
TRBD1	TRBJ1-2	17	TRBV2	TGTGCCAGCAGTGAACTACAGGGGGCTCCCGATAACTATGGCTACACCTTC	CASSELQGAPDNYGYTF
TRBD2	TRBJ2-5	16	TRBV28	TGTGCCAGCAGCCCTTTTAGCGGGAGTCAGAGAGAGACCCAGTACTTC	CASSPFSGSQRETQYF
.	TRBJ2-2	12	TRBV27	TGTGCCAGCAGTTTACCGGGAGGGGAGCTGTTTTTT	CASSLPGGELFF
.	TRBJ2-7	12	TRBV30	TGTGCCTGGAGTCCAGGGTCCTACGAGCAGTACTTC	CAWSPGSYEQYF
TRBD1	TRBJ2-7	15	TRBV11-2	TGTGCCAGCAGTCCTGTTGGACAGGGTTCGGGGGAGCAGTACTTC	CASSPVGQGSGEQYF
.	TRBJ1-2	14	TRBV28	TGTGCCAGCAGTGACCAGGGGTCTTTCTATGGCTACACCTTC	CASSDQGSFYGYTF
.	TRBJ1-3	18	TRBV5-1	TGCGCCAGCAGCTTGGATGGGGCAGATCCCTACTCTGGAAACACCATATATTTT	CASSLDGADPYSGNTIYF
TRBD1	TRBJ1-2	17	TRBV15	TGTGCCACCAGCACTAGCCCGGGACAGATAGTAACCTATGGCTACACCTTC	CATSTSPGQIVTYGYTF
TRBD1	TRBJ1-4	13	TRBV7-2	TGTGCCAGCAGCCGACAGGGGAATGAAAAACTGTTTTTT	CASSRQGNEKLFF
TRBD1	TRBJ1-2	15	TRBV9	TGTGCCAGCAGCGTCGGACAGGGGGGTCACTATGGCTACACCTTC	CASSVGQGGHYGYTF
.	TRBJ2-2	16	TRBV7-7	TGTGCCAGCAGCCGGTCCCCCCTCGGTTTAGACGGGGAGCTGTTTTTT	CASSRSPLGLDGELFF
TRBD1	TRBJ2-7	16	TRBV15	TGTGCCACCAGCAGAGGACCCCCGGGACAGGGGACCGAGCAGTACTTC	CATSRGPPGQGTEQYF
.	TRBJ1-5	15	TRBV7-8	TGTGCCAGCAGCAAACGAGGGGGTGCGGGTCAGCCCCAGCATTTT	CASSKRGGAGQPQHF
.	TRBJ2-2	12	TRBV29-1	TGCAGCGTTATTTCTACCACCGGGGAGCTGTTTTTT	CSVISTTGELFF
.	TRBJ2-5	14	TRBV5-1	TGCGCCAGCAGCCGGCCTGCTACTAAAGAGACCCAGTACTTC	CASSRPATKETQYF
.	TRBJ1-2	13	TRBV5-6	TGTGCCAGCAGCTTCCCCGGGAGGTATGGCTACACCTTC	CASSFPGRYGYTF
TRBD2	TRBJ2-2	16	TRBV19	TGTGCCACTCGAAAAGCGGGAGGCTCGAACACCGGGGAGCTGTTTTTT	CATRKAGGSNTGELFF
TRBD2	TRBJ2-1	15	TRBV19	TGTGCCAGTAGTATCGGGCGGGAGCACTACAATGAGCAGTTCTTC	CASSIGREHYNEQFF
.	TRBJ1-3	14	TRBV7-6	TGTGCCAGCAGCCTTCAGGGACTTCGAAACACCATATATTTT	CASSLQGLRNTIYF
TRBD1	TRBJ2-2	16	TRBV6-4	TGTGCCAGCAGCGAGACCGGGACAGGGGGCACCGGGGAGCTGTTTTTT	CASSETGTGGTGELFF
TRBD1	TRBJ2-7	15	TRBV11-2	TGTGCCAGCAGCCCGTTGACAGGGGCGTCCTACGAGCAGTACTTC	CASSPLTGASYEQYF
TRBD1	TRBJ2-7	15	TRBV28	TGTGCCAGCAGTCGAGTTCTGACAGGGAACCACGAGCAGTACTTC	CASSRVLTGNHEQYF
.	TRBJ2-7	16	TRBV4-2	TGTGCCAGCGCCAGTAGCGTTAGCTACCCTTCCTACGAGCAGTACTTC	CASASSVSYPSYEQYF
TRBD2	TRBJ2-1	14	TRBV6-1	TGTGCCAGCAGTGAAAGTAGGCCTAGCGGCAAACAGTTCTTC	CASSESRPSGKQFF
TRBD2	TRBJ2-1	14	TRBV5-1	TGCGCCAGCAGTAGACTAGCGCGAGGGGACGAGCAGTTCTTC	CASSRLARGDEQFF
.	TRBJ2-1	18	TRBV18	TGTGCCAGCTCCTCAGGGCTTGCAGGGCAGCCGCCTGGGAATGAGCAGTTCTTC	CASSSGLAGQPPGNEQFF
TRBD1	TRBJ2-5	13	TRBV5-1	TGCGCCAGCAGCTTAACAGGGGAAGAGACCCAGTACTTC	CASSLTGEETQYF
TRBD1	TRBJ2-7	16	TRBV7-2	TGTGCCAGCAGCTATATGCGGACAGGGGGACATTACGAGCAGTACTTC	CASSYMRTGGHYEQYF
TRBD1	TRBJ1-2	15	TRBV5-4	TGTGCCAGCAGCTTCCGGGACAGGGGCCAATATGGCTACACCTTC	CASSFRDRGQYGYTF
TRBD1	TRBJ1-3	14	TRBV7-2	TGTGCCAGCAGGTCAGGGGGATCTGGAAACACCATATATTTT	CASRSGGSGNTIYF
TRBD1	TRBJ1-5	15	TRBV30	TGTGCCTGGAGTTCCCGGGACAGGGGATGGCAGCCCCAGCATTTT	CAWSSRDRGWQPQHF
TRBD2	TRBJ2-7	16	TRBV27	TGTGCCAGCAGTTTTTACCCCCCAGCGGGGGACTACGAGCAGTACTTC	CASSFYPPAGDYEQYF
TRBD2	TRBJ2-1	15	TRBV5-4	TGTGCCAGCAGCTTGGGGAGCGGGAGTAGTTTTGAGCAGTTCTTC	CASSLGSGSSFEQFF
.	TRBJ1-1	12	TRBV15	TGTGCCACCACCCAGGGTAACACTGAAGCTTTCTTT	CATTQGNTEAFF
.	TRBJ2-5	14	TRBV5-6	TGTGCCAGCAGCTTGGCGGGGGTCCCCGGGACCCAGTACTTC	CASSLAGVPGTQYF